These 20 T cell receptor beta chains were sequenced from one sample in a study of metastatic and nonmetastatic thyroid tumors (TCRdb year 2020). Libraries were made using PCR. Sequencing relied on an Illumina HiSeq 4000. TCRdb reprocessed the public reads (quality trimming at Q25 with fastp, clone calling with MiXCR) and kept in-frame beta chains. For this sample there are 20,000 to 25,000 clones; about 16% appear just once. Jointly, the top ten make up roughly 21% of the sample. None of the patients had been given any treatment before thyroid surgery. The source material was blood. Receptor source: a male donor with papillary thyroid cancer or a benign thyroid nodule (not recorded which). Some clones in this sample may be carry-over from other donors' samples.

As concerns this clone: Being one base from a much bigger clone, this may be a read error. The CDR3 does not end in the conserved phenylalanine or tryptophan, so this is likely a read error. The chain recombines TRBV5-1 with TRBJ1-1; D is ambiguous. Germline lookup yields CDR1 SGHRS and CDR2 YFSETQ. The length of the CDR3 is 16 residues. V lost 2 bases, J lost 0 bases, and 14 bases lay in between. CDR3 amino acids: CASSFGNSLLNTEAFL. For the CDR3, the DNA is TGCGCCAGCAGCTTCGGGAATAGTTTATTGAACACTGAAGCTTTCCTT.

This clone rates as medium-sized. V and J are TRBV6-1 and TRBJ2-7; no firm D call. The CDR3 is 15 amino acids. Trimming removed 5 bases at V and 7 bases at J, with 21 bases between. The germline gives CDR1 MNHNS, CDR2 SASEGT. DNA for the CDR3: TGTGCCAGCAGTCCCAGAGCCGGGCCCATAGGGGAGCAGTACTTC. Translating it yields CASSPRAGPIGEQYF.

As concerns this clone: The junction and the germline gene differ at one end; a read error may be behind it. J is TRBJ1-2 and V is TRBV28; D is unclear. CDR3 length: 19 amino acids. Germline V gene lookup returns CDR1 MDHEN and CDR2 SYDVKM. The CDR3: CASSLSTYSAVLSNYGYTF. CDR3 nucleotides: TGTGCCAGCAGCCTCTCCACGTATAGTGCGGTGTTAAGTAACTATGGTTACACCTTC.

This clone was recorded at least ten times. This chain uses TRBV5-5 with TRBJ1-6; D is ambiguous. Germline CDR1 SGHKS, CDR2 YYEKEE (reference sequence). The CDR3 covers 13 residues. Trimming removed 0 bases from V and 9 bases from J, with 7 bases in between. DNA of the CDR3: TGTGCCAGCAGCTTGGAATGGGCTTCACCCCTCCACTTT. Amino acid sequence: CASSLEWASPLHF.

Note on this clone: The conserved final phenylalanine or tryptophan is absent from the CDR3, which likely points to a read error. The genes are TRBV12-3 or TRBV12-4 and TRBJ2-1, with D possibly matching TRBD1 (7 bases). Trimming cost V 7 bases and J 6 bases, with 19 bases left between them. The CDR3 runs to 15 residues. CDR3 in DNA: TGTGCCAGCACCCAGGGGGGCACCATCCCCAATGAGCAGTTCTCC. Its protein is CASTQGGTIPNEQFS.

This clone was counted between two and nine times. Possible read error: a much larger clone is one base away. This CDR3 is CASSVGWPSGDNGQFF. The CDR3 bases are TGTGCCAGCAGCGTAGGCTGGCCTAGCGGCGATAATGGGCAGTTCTTC. The chain employs TRBV9 and TRBJ2-1; 7 bases line up with TRBD2. The CDR3 covers 16 residues. Germline V lookup: CDR1 SGDLS, CDR2 YYNGEE.

This clone ranks as medium-sized. The chain has TRBV27 and TRBJ1-6; D gene unclear. The germline V gene encodes CDR1 MNHEY and CDR2 SMNVEV (reference sequence). CDR3 size: 14 residues. With 2 bases removed from V and 9 bases from J, the gap between germline ends came to 11 bases. CDR3: CASSLTAKFSPLHF. CDR3 nucleotide sequence: TGTGCCAGCAGTTTAACCGCGAAGTTTTCACCCCTCCACTTT.

This clone was seen ten or more times. V and J are TRBV6-1 and TRBJ2-1; D is tentatively TRBD1 or TRBD2 (6 bases each). The V gene's germline CDR1 is MNHNS and CDR2 SASEGT. V shed 6 bases and J shed 6 bases, with 15 bases lying between them. The CDR3 contains 14 residues. The CDR3 protein is CASSQLGGPNEQFF. CDR3 nucleotides: TGTGCCAGCAGCCAACTAGGGGGGCCCAATGAGCAGTTCTTC.

The V and J genes are TRBV6-2 or TRBV6-3 and TRBJ2-1; D not certain. Germline CDR1 is MNHEY and CDR2 is SVGEGT. Trimming took 2 bases from V and 2 from J, leaving 7 bases between them. This CDR3 is built from 14 residues. The CDR3 is CASSYNGAYNEQFF. CDR3 nucleotide sequence: TGTGCCAGCAGTTACAACGGAGCCTACAATGAGCAGTTCTTC.

This clone was seen at least ten times. This chain links TRBV29-1 with TRBJ1-4, with 7 bases that match TRBD1. The CDR3 runs 14 residues. Germline-derived CDR1 and CDR2 are SQVTM and ANQGSEA. V lost 5 bases to trimming and J lost 3 bases; unmatched junction nucleotides: 6. This CDR3 is CSVLLQGSNEKLFF. CDR3 DNA sequence: TGCAGCGTTTTACTACAGGGGTCTAATGAAAAACTGTTTTTT.

The sample holds many counts of this clone. This chain uses TRBV11-3 with TRBJ2-7, with 9 bases matching TRBD1. Per germline, CDR1 SGHNT and CDR2 YENEEA. V was clipped by 5 bases and J by 3 bases; unmatched bases: 8. CDR3 length: 15 amino acids. The CDR3 DNA reads TGTGCCAGCAGCCGCCCCGGGACAGGGTACTACGAGCAGTACTTC. The encoded protein is CASSRPGTGYYEQYF.

Many counts were recorded for this clone. This chain links TRBV5-8 with TRBJ2-3; the match to TRBD2 covers 9 bases. The CDR3 loop spans 15 amino acids. The germline gives CDR1 SGHTS, CDR2 YDEGEE. J was trimmed by 1 base and V by 4 bases; bases with no gene match: 4. The CDR3 bases are TGTGCCAGCAGCAGAGCGGGGGGAGGCACAGATACGCAGTATTTT. Translating gives CASSRAGGGTDTQYF.

This clone occurred many times. The chain has TRBV3-1 and TRBJ2-1; maybe TRBD2 (5 bases). The CDR3 consists of 16 residues. The V gene's germline CDR1 is LGHDT and CDR2 YNNKEL (reference sequence). Trimming pared 1 base from V and 10 bases from J, leaving 20 bases between. For the CDR3, the DNA is TGTGCCAGCAGCCAAGTCCCCCGCCGAGAATCGGGAGAGCAGTTCTTC. This encodes CASSQVPRRESGEQFF.

This clone was seen a handful of times. The chain employs TRBV7-8 and TRBJ2-2, with a tentative D call TRBD2 (5 bases). V was clipped by 2 bases and J by 9 bases, with 7 bases between them. The CDR3 is 12 amino acids. Germline CDR1 is SGHVS and CDR2 is FQNEAQ. As DNA, the CDR3 is TGTGCCAGCAGCTTATCGGGGTGGGAGCTGTTTTTT. Amino acid sequence: CASSLSGWELFF. The full variable domain, rest sourced from reference TRBV7-8 and TRBJ2-2, is GAGVSQSPRYKVAKRGQDVALRCDPISGHVSLFWYQQALGQGPEFLTYFQNEAQLDKSGLPSDRFFAERPEGSVSTLKIQRTQQEDSAVYLCASSLSGWELFFGEGSRLTVL.

Ten or more counts support this clone. The chain has TRBV10-1 and TRBJ1-5, with 7 positions matching TRBD1. The V gene end was trimmed by 8 bases and the J gene end by 1 base; junction bases not matched to a gene: 8. The CDR3 spans 15 residues. From germline, CDR1 is WNHNN and CDR2 SYGVQD (reference sequence). DNA of the CDR3: TGCGCCAGCGTTGATCCAGGGGGAAGCAATCAGCCCCAGCATTTT. As protein: CASVDPGGSNQPQHF.

This clone occurred many times. The sample has other DNA sequences that encode this CDR3 too. CDR3 sequence (DNA): TGTGCCAGCAGCTCTGGACAGGGGGGTTTCTCTGGAAACACCATATATTTT. Its protein is CASSSGQGGFSGNTIYF. This sequence joins TRBV5-4 and TRBJ1-3; 10 bases line up with TRBD1. The CDR3 sequence is 17 residues long. V was pared by 3 bases and J by 0 bases, with 6 bases of the junction left unmatched. CDR1 and CDR2 (germline): SGHNT, YYREEE (reference sequence).

The CDR3 bases are TGTGCCAGCAGCCCCGACGGGGGCCAAGAGACCCAGTACTTC. This sequence encodes CASSPDGGQETQYF. The chain is built from TRBV5-5 and TRBJ2-5, with D possibly matching TRBD2 (6 bases). The V gene lost 4 bases and the J gene lost 1 base, with 11 bases spanning the gap. Germline V gives CDR1 SGHKS, CDR2 YYEKEE (reference sequence). The CDR3 runs 14 residues.

The chain combines TRBV7-2 with TRBJ2-5, with D uncertain. Per germline, CDR1 SGHTA and CDR2 FQGNSA. The V end was cut by 1 base, the J end by 2 bases, with 14 bases between. The CDR3 extends over 16 amino acids. The CDR3 region has the DNA TGTGCCAGCAGCTTAGGGTCCCCTTGTGTGCAAGAGACCCAGTACTTC. Its translation is CASSLGSPCVQETQYF.

As regards this clone: A clone one base away is much larger, so this may be a read error. The rearrangement uses TRBV6-4 and TRBJ2-3; 7 positions match TRBD2. Germline-derived CDR1 and CDR2 are MRHNA and SNTAGT. V trimming: 4 bases; J trimming: 2 bases; junction bases outside the gene matches: 6. The CDR3 is 15 residues long. Here the CDR3 reads CASSAVAGVTDTQYF. The CDR3, as DNA: TGTGCCAGCAGTGCGGTAGCGGGCGTCACAGATACGCAGTATTTT.

This clone has a count of ten or more. Given a much more abundant clone one base away, this may be a read error. Distinct nucleotide sequences in the sample also encode this CDR3. The chain links TRBV2 to TRBJ1-1; D is unresolved. The CDR3 sequence is 14 residues long. Per the germline V gene, CDR1 is SNHLY and CDR2 is FYNNEI. The DNA for the CDR3 is TGTGCCAGCAGTGGAGCCGGGGTGAACACTGAAGCTTTCTTC. As protein: CASSGAGVNTEAFF. Full variable domain (remainder filled in from reference TRBV2 and TRBJ1-1): EPEVTQTPSHQVTQMGQEVILRCVPISNHLYFYWYRQILGQKVEFLVSFYNNEISEKSEIFDDQFSVERPDGSNFTLKIRSTKLEDSAMYFCASSGAGVNTEAFFGQGTRLTVV.